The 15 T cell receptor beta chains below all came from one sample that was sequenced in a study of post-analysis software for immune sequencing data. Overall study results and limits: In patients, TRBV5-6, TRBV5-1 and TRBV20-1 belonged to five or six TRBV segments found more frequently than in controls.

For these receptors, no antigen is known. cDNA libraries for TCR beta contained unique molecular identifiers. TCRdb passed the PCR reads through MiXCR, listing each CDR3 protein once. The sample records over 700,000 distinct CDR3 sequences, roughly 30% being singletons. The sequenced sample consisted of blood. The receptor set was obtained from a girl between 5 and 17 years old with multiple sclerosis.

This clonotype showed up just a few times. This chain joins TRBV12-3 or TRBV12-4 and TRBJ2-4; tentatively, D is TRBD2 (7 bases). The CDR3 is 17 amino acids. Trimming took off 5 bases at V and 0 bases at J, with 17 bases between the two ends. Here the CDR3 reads CASSPQGGGKAKNIQYF. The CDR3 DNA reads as TGTGCCAGCAGTCCCCAGGGCGGGGGCAAAGCCAAAAACATTCAGTACTTC.

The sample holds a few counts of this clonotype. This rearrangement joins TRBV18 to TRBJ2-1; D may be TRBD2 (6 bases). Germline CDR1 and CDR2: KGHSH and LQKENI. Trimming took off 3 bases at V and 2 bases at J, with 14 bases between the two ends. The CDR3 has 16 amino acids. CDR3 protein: CASSPGTYRTYNEQFF. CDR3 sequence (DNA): TGTGCCAGCTCACCTGGGACTTACCGGACCTACAATGAGCAGTTCTTC.

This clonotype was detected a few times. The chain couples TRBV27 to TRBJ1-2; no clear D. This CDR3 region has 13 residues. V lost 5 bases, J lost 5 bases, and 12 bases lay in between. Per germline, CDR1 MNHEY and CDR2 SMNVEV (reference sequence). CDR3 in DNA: TGTGCCAGCAGTCCCGACGGCCGATATGGCTACACCTTC. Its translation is CASSPDGRYGYTF.

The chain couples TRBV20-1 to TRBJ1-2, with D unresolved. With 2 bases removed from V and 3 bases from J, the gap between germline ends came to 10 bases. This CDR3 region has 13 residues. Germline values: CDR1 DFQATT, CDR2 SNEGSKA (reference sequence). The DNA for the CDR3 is TGCAGTGCTAGACCCCAAAAGGACTATGGCTACACCTTC. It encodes CSARPQKDYGYTF.

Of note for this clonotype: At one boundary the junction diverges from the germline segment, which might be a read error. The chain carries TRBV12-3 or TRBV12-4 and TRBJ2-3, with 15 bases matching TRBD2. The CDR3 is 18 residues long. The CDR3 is CTSTMRTGLAGGADTQYF. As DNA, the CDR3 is TGTACCAGCACCATGAGAACGGGACTAGCGGGAGGAGCGGATACGCAGTATTTT.

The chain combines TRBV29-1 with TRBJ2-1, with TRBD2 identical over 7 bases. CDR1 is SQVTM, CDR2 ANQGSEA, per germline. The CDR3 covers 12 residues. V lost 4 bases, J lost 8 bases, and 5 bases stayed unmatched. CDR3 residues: CSVGGGVHEQFF. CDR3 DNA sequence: TGCAGCGTTGGGGGGGGGGTCCATGAGCAGTTCTTC.

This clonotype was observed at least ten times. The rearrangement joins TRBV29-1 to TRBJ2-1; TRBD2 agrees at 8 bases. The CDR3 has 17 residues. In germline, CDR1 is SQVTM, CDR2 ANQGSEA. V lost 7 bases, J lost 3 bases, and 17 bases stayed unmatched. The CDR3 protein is CSGKGASAGDRYNEQFF. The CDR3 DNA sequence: TGCAGCGGCAAGGGTGCGTCAGCGGGAGATCGCTACAATGAGCAGTTCTTC.

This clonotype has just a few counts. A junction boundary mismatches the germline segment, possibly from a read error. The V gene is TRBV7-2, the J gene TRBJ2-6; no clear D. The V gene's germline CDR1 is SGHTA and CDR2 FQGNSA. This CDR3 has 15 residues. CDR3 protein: CASSLTPSGANVLTF. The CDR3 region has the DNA TGTGCCAGCAGCTTAACACCTTCTGGCGCCAACGTCCTGACTTTC.

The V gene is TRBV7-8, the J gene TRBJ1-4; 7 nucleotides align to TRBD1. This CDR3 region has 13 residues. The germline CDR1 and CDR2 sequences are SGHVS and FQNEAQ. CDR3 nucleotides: TGTGCAAGCGGGGGGGGCAGGGGGGAAAAACTGTTTTTT. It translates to CASGGGRGEKLFF.

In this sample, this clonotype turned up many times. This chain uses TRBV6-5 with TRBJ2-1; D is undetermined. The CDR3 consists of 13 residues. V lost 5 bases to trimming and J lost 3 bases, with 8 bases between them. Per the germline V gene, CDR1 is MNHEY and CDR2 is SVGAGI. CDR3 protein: CASSRTNYNEQFF. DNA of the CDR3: TGTGCCAGCAGTCGGACGAACTACAATGAGCAGTTCTTC.

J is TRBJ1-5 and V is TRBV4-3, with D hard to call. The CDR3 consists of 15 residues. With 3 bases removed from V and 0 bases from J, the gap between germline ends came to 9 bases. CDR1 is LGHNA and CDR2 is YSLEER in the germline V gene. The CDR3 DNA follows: TGCGCCAGCAGCCAGTCTCCGGTTAGCAATCAGCCCCAGCATTTT. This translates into CASSQSPVSNQPQHF.

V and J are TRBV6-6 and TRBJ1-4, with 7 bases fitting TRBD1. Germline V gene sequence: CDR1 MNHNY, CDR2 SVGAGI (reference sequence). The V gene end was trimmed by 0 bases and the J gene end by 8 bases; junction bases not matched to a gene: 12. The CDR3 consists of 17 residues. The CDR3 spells CASSYSILQGVVEKLFF. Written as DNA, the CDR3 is TGTGCCAGCAGTTACTCGATTTTGCAGGGGGTAGTCGAAAAACTGTTTTTT.

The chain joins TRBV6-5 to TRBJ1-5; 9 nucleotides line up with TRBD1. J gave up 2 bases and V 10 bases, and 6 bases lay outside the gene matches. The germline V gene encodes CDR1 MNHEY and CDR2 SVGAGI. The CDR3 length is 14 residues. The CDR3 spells CATSTGGGNQPQHF. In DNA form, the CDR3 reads TGTGCCACTTCTACAGGGGGCGGCAATCAGCCCCAGCATTTT.

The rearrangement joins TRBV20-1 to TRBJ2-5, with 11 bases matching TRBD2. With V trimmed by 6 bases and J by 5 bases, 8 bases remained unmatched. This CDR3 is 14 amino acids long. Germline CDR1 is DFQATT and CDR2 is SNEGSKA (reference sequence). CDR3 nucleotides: TGCAGTGCACGATTAGCGGGAGGGGCGGAGACCCAGTACTTC. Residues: CSARLAGGAETQYF.

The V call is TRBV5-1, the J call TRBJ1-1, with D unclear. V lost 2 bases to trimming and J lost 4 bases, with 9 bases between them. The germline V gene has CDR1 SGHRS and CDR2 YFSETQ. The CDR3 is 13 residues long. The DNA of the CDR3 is TGCGCCAGCAGCTTTTTTGACGGCACTGAAGCTTTCTTT. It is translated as CASSFFDGTEAFF.